The rows below give T cell receptor beta chains drawn from one sample of a study of T-cell memory formation after mild COVID-19. MiXCR was run by TCRdb on the 5' RACE reads, yielding one entry per CDR3 protein. The data contain approximately 250,000 distinct CDR3 sequences, 15% to 20% of them singletons. Sequencing input: PBMCs or a T cell subset sorted from them (not recorded which). These receptors were collected from a young man who had mild COVID-19 (a few samples of this study predate the infection). Cell type and time point are not known. Each CDR3 is given with its conserved first and last residue. A D gene is named only where the DNA matches it firmly. Where a row states a size, it is once, few, many or the class of an expanded clone; other rows omit it.

length	J	size	D	V	DNA	CDR3
18	TRBJ2-6	few	NA	TRBV20-1	TGCAGTGCTAAGGAGGCCAGGGCTATTTCCTCTGGGGCCAACGTCCTGACTTTC	CSAKEARAISSGANVLTF
13	TRBJ2-3	NA	NA	TRBV12-3/TRBV12-4	TGTGCCAGCAGCCCTCCTATCACAGATACGCAGTATTTT	CASSPPITDTQYF
15	TRBJ1-1	few	NA	TRBV29-1	TGCAGCGTTGGACCCTTGGTAGGAGGGAACACTGAAGCTTTCTTT	CSVGPLVGGNTEAFF
17	TRBJ1-4	few	NA	TRBV4-1	TGCGCCAGCAGCCGGCTTTGGGGGGGGGCAACTAATGAAAAACTGTTTTTT	CASSRLWGGATNEKLFF
17	TRBJ2-1	few	NA	TRBV4-2	TGTGCCAGCAGCCAAGTAGGGACACCAGGCTCCTACAATGAGCAGTTCTTC	CASSQVGTPGSYNEQFF
13	TRBJ1-1	few	NA	TRBV7-2	TGTGCCAGCAGCTTAATCGGGGGCACTGAAGCTTTCTTT	CASSLIGGTEAFF
14	TRBJ2-7	NA	NA	TRBV11-2	TGTGCCAGCAGCCCAATACAGGGTTTCGACGAGCAGTACTTC	CASSPIQGFDEQYF
10	TRBJ2-3	NA	TRBD1	TRBV29-1	TGCAGCGCTGCAGGGGGTCGCCAGTATTTT	CSAAGGRQYF
15	TRBJ1-1	few	NA	TRBV10-3	TGTGCCATCAGTGAGTCTGTCGGGGGTTGGACTGAAGCTTTCTTT	CAISESVGGWTEAFF
14	TRBJ2-5	NA	NA	TRBV7-2	TGTGCCAGCAGCTTAAGTATGGGGGGAGAGACCCAGTACTTC	CASSLSMGGETQYF
15	TRBJ2-7	NA	TRBD1	TRBV4-1	TGCGCCAGCAGCCCGGGACAGGGGGGGACCTACGAGCAGTACTTC	CASSPGQGGTYEQYF
15	TRBJ2-1	NA	TRBD2	TRBV4-1	TGCGCCAGCAGCCAAGCCGGGACTAGCTACAATGAGCAGTTCTTC	CASSQAGTSYNEQFF
13	TRBJ1-4	NA	NA	TRBV4-1	TGCGCCAGCAGCCAAGTCGGGAACGAAAAACTGTTTTTT	CASSQVGNEKLFF
16	TRBJ2-1	NA	NA	TRBV9	TGTGCCAGCAGCGTGTTAGTCCATAGCTCCTACAATGAGCAGTTCTTC	CASSVLVHSSYNEQFF
13	TRBJ1-2	NA	NA	TRBV12-3/TRBV12-4	TGTGCCAGCAGTTCGACCACCGGGCGTGGCTACACCTTC	CASSSTTGRGYTF
15	TRBJ2-3	few	TRBD2	TRBV9	TGTGCCAGCAGCGCCGGACTAGCCGCCACAGATACGCAGTATTTT	CASSAGLAATDTQYF
14	TRBJ2-1	NA	NA	TRBV25-1	TGTGCCAGCAGTGGGTGGGCAGGACTCAATGAGCAGTTCTTC	CASSGWAGLNEQFF
16	TRBJ2-1	few	NA	TRBV7-9	TGTGCCAGCAGCTTAGCTGAGGGAAGCTCCTACAATGAGCAGTTCTTC	CASSLAEGSSYNEQFF
14	TRBJ1-3	NA	TRBD1	TRBV7-2	TGTGCCAGCAGCCCCGGGACAGGGGGAAACACCATATATTTT	CASSPGTGGNTIYF
16	TRBJ1-3	NA	NA	TRBV4-2	TGTGCCAGCAGCCGCCGGTCCCAGGAGAGAGGAAACACCATATATTTT	CASSRRSQERGNTIYF
14	TRBJ2-2	few	NA	TRBV12-3/TRBV12-4	TGTGCCAGCAGTGAACCATCCTACACCGGGGAGCTGTTTTTT	CASSEPSYTGELFF
15	TRBJ1-1	NA	NA	TRBV19	TGTGCCAGTAGTCGAGACTCAGGGGCATCCACTGAAGCTTTCTTT	CASSRDSGASTEAFF
14	TRBJ2-7	few	NA	TRBV4-1	TGCGCCAGCAGCCAGGCCCCCGGGAACTACGAGCAGTACTTC	CASSQAPGNYEQYF
15	TRBJ1-3	NA	TRBD1	TRBV5-1	TGCGCCAGCAGCTTCCGGGACAGCGCTAGGGACACCATATATTTT	CASSFRDSARDTIYF
15	TRBJ1-2	few	TRBD1	TRBV6-5	TGTGCCAGCAGTCCCGGGGACAGGGGGCAACTTGGCTACACCTTC	CASSPGDRGQLGYTF
16	TRBJ2-3	NA	NA	TRBV3-1	TGTGCCAGCAGCCTCGGAGCGGCCCTAAGCACAGATACGCAGTATTTT	CASSLGAALSTDTQYF
17	TRBJ2-1	NA	TRBD2	TRBV6-5	TGTGCCAGCAGTACCCTTAGCGGGGGCCCCTCCTACAATGAGCAGTTCTTC	CASSTLSGGPSYNEQFF
16	TRBJ1-6	few	NA	TRBV12-3/TRBV12-4	TGTGCCAGCAGACCAAGAGTAGGGGGGAGACCTTCACCCCTCCACTTT	CASRPRVGGRPSPLHF
15	TRBJ2-3	few	NA	TRBV7-9	TGTGCCAGCAGCCCCTTGGGGGGTTTGACAGATACGCAGTATTTT	CASSPLGGLTDTQYF
15	TRBJ2-3	NA	NA	TRBV9	TGTGCCAGCAGCGAGGGGGGCCGAAGCACAGATACGCAGTATTTT	CASSEGGRSTDTQYF
16	TRBJ2-2	few	TRBD1	TRBV6-2/TRBV6-3	TGTGCCAGCAGGATTCCGGGACAGGGTAACACCGGGGAGCTGTTTTTT	CASRIPGQGNTGELFF
14	TRBJ2-5	NA	NA	TRBV5-1	TGCGCCAGCCGCTACACCAGGGGCGGGGAGACCCAGTACTTC	CASRYTRGGETQYF
16	TRBJ1-1	many	NA	TRBV7-2	TGTGCCAGCAGCCCCTACGGGAAGACGGGGGCCACTGAAGCTTTCTTT	CASSPYGKTGATEAFF
17	TRBJ2-7	NA	TRBD2	TRBV7-2	TGTGCCAGCAGCTTGTTAGCGGGGGGCCTAAGCTCCTACGAGCAGTACTTC	CASSLLAGGLSSYEQYF
15	TRBJ2-6	NA	NA	TRBV2	TGTGCCAGCACCCCTCGGGGCTCTGGGGCCAACGTCCTGACTTTC	CASTPRGSGANVLTF
16	TRBJ2-7	NA	TRBD1	TRBV27	TGTGCCAGCAGTTACTCAGGACAGGGGGGCTCCTACGAGCAGTACTTC	CASSYSGQGGSYEQYF
17	TRBJ2-3	NA	TRBD2	TRBV24-1	TGTGCCACCAGTGATTCCCGGCCCAGCGGGGGGACGGATACGCAGTATTTT	CATSDSRPSGGTDTQYF
16	TRBJ2-7	NA	NA	TRBV27	TGTGCCAGCAGTTCGTGGGGCAGAGGACTCTCCTACGAGCAGTACTTC	CASSSWGRGLSYEQYF
15	TRBJ2-5	NA	TRBD2	TRBV18	TGTGCCAGCTCCCCCTGGATAGCGGGGGTGGAGACCCAGTACTTC	CASSPWIAGVETQYF
17	TRBJ2-3	NA	TRBD2	TRBV3-1	TGTGCCAGCAGCCAAGATCTTTTCAGCGGGGGGCGGGATACGCAGTATTTT	CASSQDLFSGGRDTQYF
13	TRBJ1-1	few	NA	TRBV4-1	TGCGCCAGCAGCCCCCCGACCCGGGGACGAGGTTTCTTT	CASSPPTRGRGFF
15	TRBJ2-3	few	TRBD2	TRBV7-9	TGTGCCAGCAGCCTACTAGCGGGGCACACAGATACGCAGTATTTT	CASSLLAGHTDTQYF
13	TRBJ2-7	NA	NA	TRBV7-2	TGTGCCAGCAGCCAACAGGGACTTCAAGAGCAGTACTTC	CASSQQGLQEQYF
16	TRBJ2-3	many	TRBD1	TRBV5-1	TGCGCCAGCAGCTCCGAGACAGGGGGCCCCATGGATACGCAGTATTTT	CASSSETGGPMDTQYF
12	TRBJ2-7	NA	NA	TRBV15	TGTGCCACCAGCAGAGATTCGGGGACGATACACTTC	CATSRDSGTIHF
15	TRBJ1-1	NA	NA	TRBV6-5	TGTGCCAGCAGTTACTGGGGAGGGGCGAACACTGAAGCTTTCTTT	CASSYWGGANTEAFF
13	TRBJ1-1	NA	NA	TRBV12-3/TRBV12-4	TGTGCCAGCAGATTACAGATGAACACTGAAGCTTTCTTT	CASRLQMNTEAFF
12	TRBJ1-4	few	NA	TRBV7-2	TGTGCCAGCACGCGGCTTGGCGAAAAACTGTTTTTT	CASTRLGEKLFF
14	TRBJ1-1	few	TRBD1	TRBV7-8	TGTGCCAGCAGCGACCGCCAGGGGGTTACTGAAGCTTTCTTT	CASSDRQGVTEAFF
15	TRBJ2-5	NA	NA	TRBV23-1	TGCGCCAGCAGTCAATTAATACTCACGCAAGAGACCCAGTACTTC	CASSQLILTQETQYF
11	TRBJ2-3	NA	NA	TRBV28	TGTGCCAAGTCTAGCACAGATACGCAGTATTTT	CAKSSTDTQYF
12	TRBJ2-5	NA	NA	TRBV2	TGTGCCAGTCGCGGGCCCCCGCCCACCCAGTACTTC	CASRGPPPTQYF
13	TRBJ1-1	few	NA	TRBV12-3/TRBV12-4	TGTGCCAGCACCCGACAGACGAACACTGAAGCTTTCTTT	CASTRQTNTEAFF
16	TRBJ1-3	NA	NA	TRBV21-1	TGTGGTACCTCAGGGCGAAGGGCAGGGACGAGAAACACCATATATTTT	CGTSGRRAGTRNTIYF